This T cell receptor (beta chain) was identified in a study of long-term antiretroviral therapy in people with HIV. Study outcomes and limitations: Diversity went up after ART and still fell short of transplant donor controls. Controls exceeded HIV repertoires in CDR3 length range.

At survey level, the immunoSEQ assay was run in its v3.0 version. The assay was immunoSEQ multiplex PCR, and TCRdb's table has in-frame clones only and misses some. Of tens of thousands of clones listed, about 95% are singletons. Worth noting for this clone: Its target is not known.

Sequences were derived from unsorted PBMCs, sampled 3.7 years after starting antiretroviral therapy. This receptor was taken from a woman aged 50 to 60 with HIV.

CDR3 sequence reads: CASSWDRDNSPLHF. CDR3 in DNA: TGTGCCAGCAGTTGGGACAGGGATAATTCACCCCTCCACTTT. The chain links TRBV25-1 to TRBJ1-6; TRBD1 agrees at 9 bases. The CDR3 is made up of 14 amino acids. Trimming removed 5 bases from V and 5 bases from J; junction bases left unmatched: 1. Per the germline V gene, CDR1 is MGHDK and CDR2 is SYGVNS.